What follows are 2 T cell receptor beta chains derived from one specimen sequenced in a study of PD-1 blockade in mismatch repair-deficient tumors. Assay used: immunoSEQ multiplex PCR; TCRdb lists only in-frame clones, some missing. This repertoire shows roughly 37,000 clones, 80% to 85% found once; its top ten account for around 1%. This specimen consisted of PBMCs, obtained 38 to 40 weeks after starting pembrolizumab. These receptors came from an adult with mismatch repair-deficient cancer.

V usage is TRBV7-3 and J usage is TRBJ2-1; a possible D gene is TRBD2 (5 bases). The length of the CDR3 is 13 residues. CDR1 is SGHTA and CDR2 is FQGTGA in the germline V gene. V was shortened by 5 bases and J by 7 bases, with 12 bases between the two germline ends. The CDR3 is CASSPNRGNEQFF. CDR3 sequence (DNA): TGTGCCAGCAGCCCAAATCGGGGTAATGAGCAGTTCTTC.

The V gene is TRBV13, the J gene TRBJ1-1; 7 bases agree with TRBD1. This CDR3 is built from 17 residues. After removal of 5 bases from V and 3 bases from J, the junction contained 15 bases not matched to a gene. Per the germline V gene, CDR1 is PRHDT and CDR2 is FYEKMQ (reference sequence). The CDR3 here is CASSRYDRVGGDTEAFF. CDR3 DNA sequence: TGTGCCAGCAGCCGATATGACAGGGTTGGAGGTGACACTGAAGCTTTCTTT.